The 12 T cell receptor beta chains below were found in one sample sequenced in a study of blood T cell repertoires in COVID-19 (TCRdb year 2020). The library was prepared using the immunoSEQ multiplex PCR assay. Not all clones reach the TCRdb copy of this immuneACCESS table, which keeps in-frame sequences only. Checked studies attribute under half of the gap to unresolved V genes and leave the rest unexplained. The sample table records roughly 150,000 clones; roughly 85% of these occur just once. 5% to 6% of the sample goes to the ten largest clones. Sequenced sample: peripheral blood. The source of these receptors is a human donor in a cohort sampled during active COVID-19.

The chain couples TRBV9 to TRBJ2-5, with D tentatively TRBD2 (5 bases). Germline CDR1 reads SGDLS; CDR2 reads YYNGEE. V was cut by 0 bases and J by 5 bases, with 14 bases left in between. This CDR3 is 15 amino acids long. The CDR3 DNA reads TGTGCCAGCAGCGTAGGAGGGAGCCGAGGGGAGACCCAGTACTTC. Translated: CASSVGGSRGETQYF.

This clone appeared a few times. This chain uses TRBV7-9 with TRBJ1-5; TRBD1 matches 10 bases. Trimming took 4 bases from V and 6 from J; bases not matched to a gene: 3. Germline V gives CDR1 SEHNR, CDR2 FQNEAQ (reference sequence). The CDR3 is made up of 14 amino acids. CDR3 nucleotides: TGTGCCAGCAGCTCGGGACAGGGGCTTCAGCCCCAGCATTTT. As protein: CASSSGQGLQPQHF.

Worth noting for this clone: One end of the junction does not line up with germline, which may come from a read error. This chain links TRBV2 with TRBJ1-1; D remains ambiguous. The CDR3 is 15 residues long. Germline loops: CDR1 SNHLY, CDR2 FYNNEI. CDR3 residues: CASKKDTPSNAEAFF. The DNA of the CDR3 is TGTGCCAGCAAAAAAGACACTCCATCGAACGCTGAAGCTTTCTTT.

This clone was seen once. V is TRBV7-2 and J is TRBJ2-7, with D unclear. Germline CDR1 is SGHTA and CDR2 is FQGNSA. V gave up 1 base and J gave up 5 bases, with 9 bases separating them. The CDR3 has 13 residues. The CDR3: CASSLETVHEQYF. Here the CDR3 DNA reads TGTGCCAGCAGCTTAGAGACTGTCCACGAGCAGTACTTC.

In its sample, this clone was seen a few times. The chain combines TRBV28 with TRBJ1-1; D perhaps matches TRBD1 (5 bases). V lost 5 bases, J lost 2 bases, and 6 bases lay in between. The germline CDR1 and CDR2 sequences are MDHEN and SYDVKM. CDR3 length: 12 residues. CDR3 bases: TGTGCCAGCAGTCAGGGTAACACTGAAGCTTTCTTT. Its translation: CASSQGNTEAFF. Variable domain in full (rest from reference TRBV28 and TRBJ1-1): DVKVTQSSRYLVKRTGEKVFLECVQDMDHENMFWYRQDPGLGLRLIYFSYDVKMKEKGDIPEGYSVSREKKERFSLILESASTNQTSMYLCASSQGNTEAFFGQGTRLTVV.

The chain joins TRBV28 to TRBJ2-3, with 9 nucleotides matching TRBD1. This CDR3 comprises 15 residues. V lost 3 bases, J lost 7 bases, and 8 bases stayed unmatched. Germline V gene sequence: CDR1 MDHEN, CDR2 SYDVKM. The CDR3 region is CASSFSTGGGNTQYF. Written as DNA, the CDR3 is TGTGCCAGCAGTTTCTCCACAGGGGGCGGAAATACGCAGTATTTT.

V and J are TRBV7-2 and TRBJ2-3, with 8 positions matching TRBD1. V lost 5 bases, J lost 6 bases, and 7 bases stayed unmatched. This CDR3 has 14 amino acids. Germline V gives CDR1 SGHTA, CDR2 FQGNSA. CDR3 sequence reads: CASSTRQGRDTQYF. The DNA for the CDR3 is TGTGCCAGCAGCACCCGACAGGGGAGGGATACGCAGTATTTT.

V is TRBV6-2 or TRBV6-3 and J is TRBJ1-5; TRBD1 is a possible D gene (5 bases). The length of the CDR3 is 14 residues. V was shortened by 5 bases and J by 15 bases, with 23 bases between the two germline ends. Per the germline V gene, CDR1 is MNHEY and CDR2 is SVGEGT. The CDR3 sequence is CASSPRDFISPGHF. CDR3 nucleotides: TGTGCCAGCAGTCCAAGGGACTTTATCAGCCCAGGGCATTTT.

This rearrangement joins TRBV3-1 (or the pseudogene TRBV3-2) to TRBJ2-5; TRBD2 matches at 10 bases. The V and J ends lost 1 base and 1 base, in that order; junction bases with no gene match: 9. CDR3 length: 18 residues. The germline CDR1 and CDR2 sequences are LGHDT and YNNKEL (reference sequence). CDR3 amino acids: CASSQGFEASGSQETQYF. The CDR3 DNA is TGTGCCAGCAGCCAAGGATTTGAGGCTAGCGGGAGCCAAGAGACCCAGTACTTC.

This clone has just one count. V and J are TRBV4-1 and TRBJ2-7; TRBD1 matches 7 bases. The CDR3 has 14 amino acids. Germline V CDR1 and CDR2: MGHRA, YSYEKL. Losses at the gene ends were 3 bases for V and 4 bases for J; bases not matched to a gene: 6. CDR3: CASSQATGVYEQYF. In DNA form, the CDR3 reads TGCGCCAGCAGCCAGGCTACAGGGGTTTACGAGCAGTACTTC.

This clone turned up a few times. This CDR3 is CASSRYRNTEAFF. The CDR3 DNA is TGTGCCAGCAGCCGCTACAGGAACACTGAAGCTTTCTTT. The chain is built from TRBV4-2 and TRBJ1-1; no clear D gene. The CDR3 spans 13 residues. The germline V gene has CDR1 LGHNA and CDR2 YNFKEQ. The germline V and J ends were trimmed by 4 bases and 1 base, with 7 bases remaining between them.

The chain carries TRBV20-1 and TRBJ2-7; D might be TRBD2 (5 bases). From germline, CDR1 is DFQATT and CDR2 SNEGSKA (reference sequence). The CDR3 is 11 residues long. The ends were cut back, 5 bases at V and 7 bases at J, with 12 bases in the middle. The CDR3 region has the DNA TGCAGTGCTCCTTTTAGCGAAGAGCAGTACTTC. Its protein product is CSAPFSEEQYF.